What follows is one T cell receptor beta chain and its context. Its matching antigen is unknown. MiXCR, applied by TCRdb to the reads, yields one record per CDR3 protein. The data show under 200,000 distinct CDR3 sequences, 20% to 25% seen once. The germline CDR1 and CDR2 sequences are SGHVS and FQNEAQ. The CDR3 spans 16 residues. Trimming left V 1 base short and J 3 bases short, with 13 bases between. The data are from a study of T cell repertoires in cytomegalovirus infection. Study details: It was recently identified HLA-C-restricted and well-studied HLA-B-restricted CMV epitopes that the study used. Matching HLA type and CMV infection were both indicated by public TCR beta signatures.

The study, taken as a whole, reports: Accumulated public TCR beta family frequency recognized individuals carrying CMV together with the relevant HLA. HLA-C-restricted CMV clonotypes gave the most frequent clonotype in two of eight donors.

The chain uses TRBV7-8 and TRBJ2-1; a weak D match, TRBD2 (5 bases). The clonotype was recovered from a human donor in good health (CMV status not recorded). Some clones in this sample may be carry-over from other donors' samples. Material: CD8+ T cells from cultured PBMCs, obtained from culture after CMV antigen stimulation. The CDR3 is CASSLDPARDYNEQFF. For the CDR3, the DNA is TGTGCCAGCAGCTTAGATCCGGCACGGGACTACAATGAGCAGTTCTTC.